The 31 T cell receptor beta chains below come from one sample, sequenced in a study of blood T cell repertoires in COVID-19. Libraries were prepared by immunoSEQ multiplex PCR; TCRdb keeps only in-frame clonotypes and omits some of them. The sample holds about 230,000 clones, more than 75% seen once. Sequenced sample: peripheral blood. These receptors were collected from a man aged 50 to 59 with COVID-19, enrolled during active disease.

The V and J genes are TRBV12-3 or TRBV12-4 and TRBJ2-7; D possibly corresponds to TRBD2 (5 bases). Trimming removed 3 bases at V and 9 bases at J, with 12 bases between. The CDR3 runs to 12 residues. DNA for the CDR3: TGTGCCAGCAGTTTTTTCGCGGGCGGGCAGTACTTC. The encoded protein is CASSFFAGGQYF.

On this clone: A read error may produce the germline difference seen at one junction end. The V gene is TRBV6-4, the J gene TRBJ2-1; D possibly corresponds to TRBD2 (6 bases). The germline gives CDR1 MRHNA, CDR2 SNTAGT. The CDR3 runs 15 residues. The CDR3 region has the DNA TGTGCCAGCAGCGAAAACCGGGACTCCTCCAATGAGCAGTTCTTC. It translates to CASSENRDSSNEQFF.

The chain is built from TRBV6-5 and TRBJ1-2; 7 bases are a match to TRBD1. CDR1 and CDR2 (germline): MNHEY, SVGAGI. The CDR3 contains 13 residues. V lost 7 bases and J lost 1; bases outside the gene matches: 3. The CDR3 DNA reads as TGTGCCAGCAAGACAGGGATTAACTATGGCTACACCTTC. This sequence encodes CASKTGINYGYTF.

In its sample, this clone was seen a few times. The chain is built from TRBV4-3 and TRBJ2-1; TRBD1 agrees at 7 bases. The V and J ends lost 4 bases and 6 bases, in that order; junction bases with no gene match: 12. The germline CDR1 and CDR2 sequences are LGHNA and YSLEER. CDR3 length: 16 residues. The CDR3 DNA sequence: TGCGCCAGCAGCCGGCAGGAGGACAGGATCCTCAATGAGCAGTTCTTC. Translated: CASSRQEDRILNEQFF.

As concerns this clone: One junction end does not reproduce the germline sequence, and a read error may be involved. The V gene is TRBV7-2, the J gene TRBJ1-1; D is ambiguous. The CDR3 is 14 residues long. Germline CDR1 SGHTA, CDR2 FQGNSA. The CDR3 loop reads CASTLSRSSAVAFF. Written as DNA, the CDR3 is TGTGCCAGCACCTTAAGCCGGTCCTCCGCGGTTGCTTTCTTT.

The chain carries TRBV24-1 and TRBJ1-2, with a weak D call TRBD1 (6 bases). The V end was cut by 9 bases, the J end by 8 bases, with 12 bases between. The germline V gene encodes CDR1 KGHDR and CDR2 SFDVKD. The CDR3 spans 11 residues. CDR3 sequence: CATWGGGGYTF. CDR3 DNA sequence: TGTGCCACCTGGGGGGGCGGAGGCTACACCTTC.

CDR3 in amino acids: CASSKGQAGNTIYF. CDR3 sequence (DNA): TGTGCCAGCAGCAAGGGACAGGCTGGAAACACCATATATTTT. This chain joins TRBV5-6 and TRBJ1-3, with TRBD1 matching over 8 bases. The CDR3 consists of 14 residues. Germline V lookup: CDR1 SGHDT, CDR2 YYEEEE. Germline trimming cut 4 bases from V and 2 bases from J; bases unmatched to any gene: 2.

This clone was seen many times. The gene calls are TRBV19 and TRBJ2-7; 7 bases match TRBD1. The CDR3 is 14 amino acids. Trimming removed 3 bases from V and 2 bases from J; junction bases left unmatched: 4. Germline V CDR1 and CDR2: LNHDA, SQIVND (reference sequence). The CDR3 is CASSMGQLTYEQYF. The CDR3 bases are TGTGCCAGTAGTATGGGACAGCTCACCTACGAGCAGTACTTC.

V is TRBV7-3 and J is TRBJ2-2; D gene uncertain. The CDR3 length is 14 residues. Trimming took 3 bases from V and 2 from J, leaving 7 bases between them. The germline V gene has CDR1 SGHTA and CDR2 FQGTGA. The CDR3 DNA is TGTGCCAGCAGCTTCGACAAAAACACCGGGGAGCTGTTTTTT. It yields the protein CASSFDKNTGELFF. The full variable domain, completed using reference TRBV7-3 and TRBJ2-2, is GAGVSQTPSNKVTEKGKYVELRCDPISGHTALYWYRQSLGQGPEFLIYFQGTGAADDSGLPNDRFFAVRPEGSVSTLKIQRTERGDSAVYLCASSFDKNTGELFFGEGSRLTVL.

The chain joins TRBV18 to TRBJ1-1, with D hard to call. V lost 3 bases and J lost 4, with 15 bases in between. In germline, CDR1 is KGHSH, CDR2 LQKENI. This CDR3 has 15 amino acids. CDR3 nucleotide sequence: TGTGCCAGCTCACCCTCGTTCGGAGGTGGCACTGAAGCTTTCTTT. It codes for CASSPSFGGGTEAFF.

V gene TRBV3-1 (or the pseudogene TRBV3-2) combines with J gene TRBJ2-7, with D tentatively TRBD2 (6 bases). The V end was cut by 1 base, the J end by 0 bases, with 16 bases between. Germline lookup yields CDR1 LGHDT and CDR2 YNNKEL (reference sequence). The CDR3 has 17 residues. CDR3 nucleotide sequence: TGTGCCAGCAGCCAAGGTGCGGGGTTCGGCTACTCCTACGAGCAGTACTTC. This translates into CASSQGAGFGYSYEQYF.

The V call is TRBV11-3, the J call TRBJ2-1; D possibly corresponds to TRBD2 (6 bases). CDR1 is SGHNT, CDR2 YENEEA, per germline. With 1 base removed from V and 8 bases from J, the gap between germline ends came to 12 bases. The length of the CDR3 is 14 residues. DNA for the CDR3: TGTGCCAGCAGCTTAGCTTGGGGGAGGCATGAGCAGTTCTTC. Translating it yields CASSLAWGRHEQFF.

This clone occurred once. The rearrangement links TRBV6-1 to TRBJ2-1; possibly TRBD2 for D (6 bases). CDR1 and CDR2 (germline): MNHNS, SASEGT. The CDR3 is 15 amino acids. V lost 2 bases, J lost 4 bases, and 12 bases lay in between. DNA of the CDR3: TGTGCCAGCAGTGAAATAGAGACTAGTTACAATGAGCAGTTCTTC. Translated, it gives CASSEIETSYNEQFF.

The gene calls are TRBV5-4 and TRBJ2-5; 7 bases are a match to TRBD1. After removal of 2 bases from V and 5 bases from J, the junction contained 6 bases not matched to a gene. This CDR3 region has 14 residues. The V gene's germline CDR1 is SGHNT and CDR2 YYREEE (reference sequence). Here the CDR3 DNA reads TGTGCCAGCAGCTTCACAGGGGTTAGTGAGACCCAGTACTTC. Translating it yields CASSFTGVSETQYF.

The gene calls are TRBV25-1 and TRBJ2-5, with D possibly TRBD1 on 6 matching bases. The V end was cut by 7 bases, the J end by 4 bases, with 16 bases between. This CDR3 spans 14 amino acids. Germline V gives CDR1 MGHDK, CDR2 SYGVNS. As DNA, the CDR3 is TGTGCCAGCACTCGGACAGTCCCGCCAGAGACCCAGTACTTC. Protein: CASTRTVPPETQYF.

This clone came up a few times. V gene TRBV14 combines with J gene TRBJ1-2; D is unclear. Trimming took off 1 base at V and 7 bases at J, with 13 bases between the two ends. From germline, CDR1 is SGHDN and CDR2 FVKESK. This CDR3 is built from 14 residues. The CDR3 DNA reads TGTGCCAGCAGCCAAGTTATCGGGTCCCGTGGCTACACCTTC. Protein sequence: CASSQVIGSRGYTF.

The rearrangement links TRBV4-3 to TRBJ2-2; 9 bases line up with TRBD1. After removal of 0 bases from V and 7 bases from J, the junction contained 9 bases not matched to a gene. There are 17 residues in the CDR3. Germline CDR1 is LGHNA and CDR2 is YSLEER. In DNA form, the CDR3 reads TGCGCCAGCAGCCAAGAAGCGTACAGGGGGCTAGACGGGGAGCTGTTTTTT. This codes for CASSQEAYRGLDGELFF.

This chain connects TRBV5-4 to TRBJ2-3, with D unresolved. Germline V lookup: CDR1 SGHNT, CDR2 YYREEE (reference sequence). The CDR3 is made up of 14 amino acids. Trimming took off 0 bases at V and 10 bases at J, with 15 bases between the two ends. In nucleotides, the CDR3 is TGTGCCAGCAGCTTGGAGGTGTCCCTAGAGGCGCAGTATTTT. Protein product: CASSLEVSLEAQYF.

The V and J genes are TRBV3-1 (or the pseudogene TRBV3-2) and TRBJ2-1; tentatively, D is TRBD2 (6 bases). The V gene's germline CDR1 is LGHDT and CDR2 YNNKEL (reference sequence). This CDR3 has 15 residues. Trimming took 1 base from V and 3 from J, leaving 10 bases between them. CDR3 residues: CASSQATSYYNEQFF. Written as DNA, the CDR3 is TGTGCCAGCAGCCAAGCCACTAGCTACTACAATGAGCAGTTCTTC.

The chain employs TRBV9 and TRBJ1-3; no firm D call. Germline CDR1 SGDLS, CDR2 YYNGEE. Trimming took 0 bases from V and 0 from J, leaving 7 bases between them. The CDR3 contains 15 residues. The CDR3 here is CASSVAGFSGNTIYF. CDR3 in DNA: TGTGCCAGCAGCGTAGCAGGTTTCTCTGGAAACACCATATATTTT.

V and J are TRBV9 and TRBJ2-3; no clear D. The germline V gene has CDR1 SGDLS and CDR2 YYNGEE. V dropped 0 bases and J dropped 6 bases, with 8 bases sitting between them. The CDR3 runs 13 residues. The CDR3 DNA reads TGTGCCAGCAGCGTAGGGTACTCGGATACGCAGTATTTT. Amino acids: CASSVGYSDTQYF.

This clone has just one count. The genes are TRBV6-2 or TRBV6-3 and TRBJ1-2; D is undetermined. Germline CDR1 and CDR2: MNHEY and SVGEGT. This CDR3 region has 13 residues. Trimming removed 1 base from V and 6 bases from J, with 9 bases in between. The CDR3 bases are TGTGCCAGCAGTTACTATGGCCAGGATGGCTACACCTTC. Amino acid sequence: CASSYYGQDGYTF.

The V call is TRBV7-9, the J call TRBJ2-7; the D gene is possibly TRBD2 (7 bases). Trimming pared 1 base from V and 4 bases from J, leaving 17 bases between. This CDR3 is 16 amino acids long. Germline V gene data show CDR1 as SEHNR and CDR2 as FQNEAQ (reference sequence). Here the CDR3 DNA reads TGTGCCAGCAGCTTAGGAGGGGGGGCCCTGGGGTACGAGCAGTACTTC. Translated: CASSLGGGALGYEQYF.

The V and J genes are TRBV3-1 (or the pseudogene TRBV3-2) and TRBJ1-2; D gene uncertain. CDR3 size: 13 residues. Germline V CDR1 and CDR2: LGHDT, YNNKEL (reference sequence). The V end lost 1 base, the J end lost 4 bases, and 7 bases lay between the germline ends. The CDR3 loop reads CASSQVSVYGYTF. The CDR3 region has the DNA TGTGCCAGCAGCCAAGTCTCCGTCTATGGCTACACCTTC.

The chain carries TRBV5-4 and TRBJ1-2; 7 bases match TRBD1. Germline V gives CDR1 SGHNT, CDR2 YYREEE (reference sequence). The CDR3 totals 14 residues. J gave up 4 bases and V 4 bases, and 7 bases lay outside the gene matches. This CDR3 reads CASSQGQNLYGYTF. CDR3 sequence (DNA): TGTGCCAGCAGCCAGGGACAGAACCTCTATGGCTACACCTTC.

The genes are TRBV12-3 or TRBV12-4 and TRBJ1-1, with 7 bases identical to TRBD1. J gave up 5 bases and V 6 bases, and 3 bases lay outside the gene matches. The CDR3 sequence is 12 residues long. CDR3 sequence: CASSLRGTEAFF. CDR3 in DNA: TGTGCCAGCAGCCTCAGGGGGACTGAAGCTTTCTTT.

The chain is built from TRBV5-1 and TRBJ2-3; 9 bases line up with TRBD2. This CDR3 spans 16 amino acids. With 0 bases clipped from V and 4 bases from J, the junction kept 6 bases outside the gene matches. CDR1 and CDR2 from the germline V gene are SGHRS and YFSETQ. The CDR3 DNA reads as TGCGCCAGCAGCTTGGCGAGCGGGGGGCCCGCAGATACGCAGTATTTT. It is translated as CASSLASGGPADTQYF.

The V and J genes are TRBV7-3 and TRBJ2-1; the match to TRBD2 covers 10 bases. This CDR3 region has 14 residues. The ends lost 4 bases at V and 6 bases at J; junction bases unmatched: 3. Germline values: CDR1 SGHTA, CDR2 FQGTGA. The CDR3 sequence is CASSSSGGVNEQFF. CDR3 DNA: TGTGCCAGCAGCTCCAGCGGGGGGGTCAATGAGCAGTTCTTC.

The V call is TRBV7-2, the J call TRBJ1-5, with 8 positions matching TRBD1. The CDR3 contains 13 residues. Germline V gene sequence: CDR1 SGHTA, CDR2 FQGNSA. V gave up 4 bases and J gave up 6 bases; unmatched junction bases: 2. The DNA of the CDR3 is TGTGCCAGCAGCTGGACAGGGATTCAGCCCCAGCATTTT. Amino acids: CASSWTGIQPQHF.

This clone was picked up a small number of times. The genes are TRBV29-1 and TRBJ1-6; 7 bases align to TRBD1. V lost 7 bases and J lost 6; bases outside the gene matches: 6. The CDR3 spans 13 residues. Germline CDR1 SQVTM, CDR2 ANQGSEA. CDR3 residues: CSAMTGFNSPLHF. Written as DNA, the CDR3 is TGCAGCGCCATGACAGGGTTTAATTCACCCCTCCACTTT.

This chain uses TRBV2 with TRBJ2-7; D uncertain. CDR3 length: 15 residues. V was trimmed by 3 bases and J by 0 bases, leaving 12 bases between them. From germline, CDR1 is SNHLY and CDR2 FYNNEI. CDR3 amino acids: CASSESFGGSYEQYF. The CDR3 DNA is TGTGCCAGCAGTGAGTCGTTTGGCGGCTCCTACGAGCAGTACTTC.